This section outlines one TCR beta chain sequence together with its context. Antigen: not known. This sample stems from a study of blood T cells in healthy people across ages. The study, taken as a whole, reports: Donors of long life had a larger count of naive CD4+ cells and greater diversity than aged donors. The recorded TCR beta diversity per million T cells decreased in a roughly linear manner with age.

Total RNA extraction produced at least 5 micrograms (per sample) for the study. Primed by a sample-barcoded 5' primer and a J-beta primer mix, a second PCR proceeded for about 6 to 12 cycles. Every cDNA was tagged by a template-switch adaptor with 12 random nucleotides. TCRdb independently ran MiXCR on the 5' RACE reads; one entry per CDR3 protein. The sample has some 880,000 distinct CDR3 sequences; under 40% are singletons. Material for sequencing was blood. This receptor was taken from a man aged 18 to 29 in good health.

The CDR3 loop is CASYRGGDTQYF. CDR3 DNA sequence: TGTGCCAGCTACCGAGGAGGCGATACGCAGTATTTT. The V call is TRBV12-3 or TRBV12-4, the J call TRBJ2-3, with TRBD2 as a possible D gene (5 bases). Trimming cost V 8 bases and J 6 bases, with 12 bases left between them. This CDR3 contains 12 residues.